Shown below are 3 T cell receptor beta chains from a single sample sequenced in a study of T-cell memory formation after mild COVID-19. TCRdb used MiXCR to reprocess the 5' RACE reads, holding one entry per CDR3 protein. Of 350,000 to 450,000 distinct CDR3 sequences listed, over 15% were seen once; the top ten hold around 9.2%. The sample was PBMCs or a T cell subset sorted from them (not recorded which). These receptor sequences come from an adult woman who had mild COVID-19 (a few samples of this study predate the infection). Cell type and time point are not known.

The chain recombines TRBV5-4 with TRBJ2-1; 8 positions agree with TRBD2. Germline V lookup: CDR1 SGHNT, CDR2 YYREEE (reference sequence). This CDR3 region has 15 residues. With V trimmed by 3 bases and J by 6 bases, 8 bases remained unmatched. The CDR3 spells CASSSGTSPPNEQFF. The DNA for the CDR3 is TGTGCCAGCAGCTCCGGGACTAGTCCCCCCAATGAGCAGTTCTTC.

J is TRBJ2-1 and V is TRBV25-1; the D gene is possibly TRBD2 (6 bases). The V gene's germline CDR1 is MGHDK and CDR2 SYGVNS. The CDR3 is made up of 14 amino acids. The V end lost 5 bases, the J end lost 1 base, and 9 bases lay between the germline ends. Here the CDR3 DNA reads TGTGCCAGCAGTTCCGGGAGATCCTACAATGAGCAGTTCTTC. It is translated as CASSSGRSYNEQFF. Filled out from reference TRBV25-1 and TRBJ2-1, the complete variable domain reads EADIYQTPRYLVIGTGKKITLECSQTMGHDKMYWYQQDPGMELHLIHYSYGVNSTEKGDLSSESTVSRIRTEHFPLTLESARPSHTSQYLCASSSGRSYNEQFFGPGTRLTVL.

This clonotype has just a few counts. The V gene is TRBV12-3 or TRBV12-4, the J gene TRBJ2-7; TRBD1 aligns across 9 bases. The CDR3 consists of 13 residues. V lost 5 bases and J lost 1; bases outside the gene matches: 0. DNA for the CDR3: TGTGCCAGCAGTGACAGGGGGTCCTACGAGCAGTACTTC. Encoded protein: CASSDRGSYEQYF.